The 7 T cell receptor beta chains in this list originate from one sample, sequenced in a study of blood T cell repertoires in COVID-19. Profiling relied on immunoSEQ multiplex PCR, and the TCRdb table lists in-frame clones only, not all of them. The table has approximately 210,000 clones, approximately 81% seen once. The source material was peripheral blood. Receptors were obtained from a woman of 80 years or more with COVID-19, enrolled during active disease.

The chain employs TRBV27 and TRBJ1-6, with D unclear. The germline gives CDR1 MNHEY, CDR2 SMNVEV (reference sequence). V lost 6 bases and J lost 0, with 9 bases in between. The CDR3 runs 15 residues. CDR3 coding DNA: TGTGCCAGCAGACAATGGAGCTCCTATAATTCACCCCTCCACTTT. Protein product: CASRQWSSYNSPLHF.

The rearrangement joins TRBV7-2 to TRBJ1-6, with D tentatively TRBD1 (5 bases). The CDR3 runs to 12 residues. From germline, CDR1 is SGHTA and CDR2 FQGNSA. V shed 4 bases and J shed 9 bases, with 7 bases lying between them. For the CDR3, the DNA is TGTGCCAGCAGCTCGGACATTTCACCCCTCCACTTT. Translating it yields CASSSDISPLHF.

The sample holds one count of this clone. This chain connects TRBV20-1 to TRBJ2-7; 7 bases match TRBD1. The CDR3 is made up of 13 amino acids. The V gene end was trimmed by 3 bases and the J gene end by 5 bases; junction bases not matched to a gene: 7. CDR1 is DFQATT, CDR2 SNEGSKA, per germline (reference sequence). The CDR3 reads CSASRGGFNEQYV. The CDR3 DNA follows: TGCAGTGCTAGTCGAGGGGGCTTTAACGAGCAGTACGTC.

This rearrangement joins TRBV18 to TRBJ2-1; 7 positions match TRBD1. V was clipped by 1 base and J by 4 bases; unmatched bases: 10. Germline lookup yields CDR1 KGHSH and CDR2 LQKENI. This CDR3 has 17 residues. The CDR3 bases are TGTGCCAGCTCACCACGTAGTTTACAGGGGCTGTACAATGAGCAGTTCTTC. Encoded protein: CASSPRSLQGLYNEQFF.

This clone was observed a few times. V usage is TRBV30 and J usage is TRBJ2-5, with TRBD2 matching over 7 bases. The germline V gene has CDR1 GTSNPN and CDR2 SVGIG (reference sequence). V lost 0 bases to trimming and J lost 5 bases; unmatched junction nucleotides: 0. CDR3 size: 12 residues. CDR3 DNA sequence: TGTGCCTGGAGTGTGGGGGGGGAGACCCAGTACTTC. Translation: CAWSVGGETQYF.

The rearrangement links TRBV14 to TRBJ2-5, with a weak D call TRBD1 (5 bases). The germline gives CDR1 SGHDN, CDR2 FVKESK. Trimming left V 4 bases short and J 5 bases short, with 20 bases between. The CDR3 spans 16 residues. The CDR3 spells CASSPEMTALRETQYF. In DNA form, the CDR3 reads TGTGCCAGCAGCCCAGAGATGACAGCTCTCCGGGAGACCCAGTACTTC.

The chain links TRBV21-1 to TRBJ2-3; the DNA was not used to check the table's D call, TRBD1. TRBV21-1 is a listed pseudogene. CDR3 length equals 19 residues. The CDR3 region has the DNA TGTGCCAGCAGCAAAGCTGCCCTATATTGGACAGGAGTCCCAGATACGCAGTATTTT. Translating gives CASSKAALYWTGVPDTQYF.